The clone carrying this T cell receptor (beta chain) has only one observation. Its specificity is not known. Method: immunoSEQ multiplex PCR; TCRdb's copy keeps in-frame clones and lacks some. The sample carries about 2.5 million clones, around 92% recorded once. The sample is drawn from a study of shared clonotypes between healthy human individuals. Study results and limitations: Sample collection involved blood only; tissue repertoires are likely different. Sharing across four donors was highest in naive CD4 (around 5%) and lowest in memory CD8 (roughly 0.4%).

The CDR3 totals 12 residues. Germline values: CDR1 SGHNT, CDR2 YYREEE (reference sequence). V dropped 4 bases and J dropped 3 bases, with 4 bases sitting between them. Donors included only healthy HIV-negative adults lacking recent acute infections or vaccinations. Researchers partitioned CD4+ cells into CD45RA+ naive and CD45RA-negative memory subsets. This TCR was recovered from a man between 18 and 29 years old in good health. Some clones in this sample may be carry-over from other donors' samples. The gene calls are TRBV5-4 and TRBJ1-4, with no clear D. The sample was naive CD4+ T cells from PBMCs. Subset specified: CD45RA+ positively selected. CDR3 DNA sequence: TGTGCCAGCAGCGGGTCTAATGAAAAACTGTTTTTT. It encodes CASSGSNEKLFF.